This entry lists 2 T cell receptor beta chains sequenced from one sample in a study of shared T cell receptors in the human thymus. Produced via immunoSEQ multiplex PCR; TCRdb's table is partial and in-frame only. The sample holds around 730,000 clones, approximately 85% seen once. The data were also submitted as part of a second study, on human thymus T cells.

The sample consisted of thymocytes. The receptor set was obtained from a girl under three years old with a congenital heart defect.

V usage is TRBV5-1 and J usage is TRBJ1-1; D remains ambiguous. CDR1 is SGHRS, CDR2 YFSETQ, per germline. The CDR3 length is 12 residues. Trimming pared 3 bases from V and 5 bases from J, leaving 8 bases between. The chain's CDR3 is CASSSPGTEAFF. The CDR3 nucleotides are TGCGCCAGCAGCTCCCCCGGGACTGAAGCTTTCTTT.

A single count supports this clone. This sample also contains other DNA sequences that code for the same CDR3. The DNA for the CDR3 is TGTGCCAGTAGCCAGCCCCCGGCGGGGGGGCCGAATACGCAGTATTTT. Translation gives CASSQPPAGGPNTQYF. V is TRBV19 and J is TRBJ2-3; 9 bases fit TRBD2. V trimming: 6 bases; J trimming: 7 bases; junction bases outside the gene matches: 14. Germline V gene lookup returns CDR1 LNHDA and CDR2 SQIVND (reference sequence). The CDR3 totals 16 residues. The entire variable domain, with the rest obtained from reference TRBV19 and TRBJ2-3, is as follows: DGGITQSPKYLFRKEGQNVTLSCEQNLNHDAMYWYRQDPGQGLRLIYYSQIVNDFQKGDIAEGYSVSREKKESFPLTVTSAQKNPTAFYLCASSQPPAGGPNTQYFGPGTRLTVL.